This T cell receptor beta chain was recorded in a study of blood T cell repertoires in COVID-19. Study in general: The United States, Italy and Spain provided the acute and convalescent COVID-19 samples.

This clone was counted a single time. The Seattle patients, enrolled during active infection, were followed longitudinally. Per the original data handling: Amplification with reference gene primers provided the estimates of nucleated cell counts. Produced via immunoSEQ multiplex PCR; TCRdb's table is partial and in-frame only. V and J calls and clone size are as listed in that table; D and trimming were resolved from the DNA. The data contain 100,000 to 150,000 clones, more than 85% of them singletons. Germline lookup yields CDR1 MNHEY and CDR2 SMNVEV (reference sequence). V was pared by 6 bases and J by 0 bases, with 8 bases between. This CDR3 contains 14 residues.

The material sequenced was peripheral blood. This TCR was recovered from a man in his forties or fifties with COVID-19, enrolled during active disease. The J gene is TRBJ2-2, the V gene TRBV27, with unresolved D. The CDR3 DNA sequence: TGTGCCAGCAGGGTCACTACGAACACCGGGGAGCTGTTTTTT. Translation: CASRVTTNTGELFF.